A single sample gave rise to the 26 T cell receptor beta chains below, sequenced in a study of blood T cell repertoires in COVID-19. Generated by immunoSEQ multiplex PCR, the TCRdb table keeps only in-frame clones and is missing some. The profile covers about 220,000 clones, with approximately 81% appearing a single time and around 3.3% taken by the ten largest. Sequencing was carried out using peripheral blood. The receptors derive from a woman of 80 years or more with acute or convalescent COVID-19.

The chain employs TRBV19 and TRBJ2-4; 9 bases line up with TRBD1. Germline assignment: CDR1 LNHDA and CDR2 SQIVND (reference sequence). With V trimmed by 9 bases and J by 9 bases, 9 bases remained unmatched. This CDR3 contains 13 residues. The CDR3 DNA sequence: TGTGCCAGCTCCTGGACAGGGGCGAGCATTCAGTACTTC. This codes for CASSWTGASIQYF.

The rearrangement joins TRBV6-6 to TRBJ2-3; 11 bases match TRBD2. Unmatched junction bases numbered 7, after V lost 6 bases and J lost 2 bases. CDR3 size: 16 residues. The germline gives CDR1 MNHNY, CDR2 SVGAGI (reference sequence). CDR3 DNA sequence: TGTGCCAGCAGCCGAATAGCGGGGGGGTTCACAGATACGCAGTATTTT. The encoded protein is CASSRIAGGFTDTQYF.

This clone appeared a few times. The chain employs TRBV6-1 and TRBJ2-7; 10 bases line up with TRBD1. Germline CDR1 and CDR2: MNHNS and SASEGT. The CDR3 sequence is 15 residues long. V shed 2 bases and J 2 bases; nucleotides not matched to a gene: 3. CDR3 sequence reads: CASSEWGTGAYEQYF. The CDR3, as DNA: TGTGCCAGCAGTGAATGGGGGACAGGGGCCTACGAGCAGTACTTC.

The CDR3 nucleotides are TGTGCCAGCAGCTTAGGGGGCAGCGGGGGGGCCCGGCGTACGCAGTATTTT. Translated: CASSLGGSGGARRTQYF. The genes are TRBV7-2 and TRBJ2-3, with 10 bases fitting TRBD2. Per the germline V gene, CDR1 is SGHTA and CDR2 is FQGNSA. CDR3 size: 17 residues. The J segment lost 8 bases and the V segment lost 1 base, leaving 12 bases of the junction unmatched.

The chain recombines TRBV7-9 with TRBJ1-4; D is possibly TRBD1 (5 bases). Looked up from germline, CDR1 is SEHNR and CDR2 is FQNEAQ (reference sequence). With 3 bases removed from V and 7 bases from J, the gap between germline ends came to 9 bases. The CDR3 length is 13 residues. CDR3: CASSLGPSEKLFF. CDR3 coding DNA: TGTGCCAGCAGCTTGGGGCCTAGTGAAAAACTGTTTTTT.

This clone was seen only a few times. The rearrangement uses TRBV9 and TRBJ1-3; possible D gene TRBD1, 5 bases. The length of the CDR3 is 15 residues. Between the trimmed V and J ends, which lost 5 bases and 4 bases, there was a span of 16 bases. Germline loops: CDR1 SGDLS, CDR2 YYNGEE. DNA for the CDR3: TGTGCCAGCAGTGGATACACGGGGGTCGGAAACACCATATATTTT. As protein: CASSGYTGVGNTIYF.

CDR3: CASSLRDRDEQYF. CDR3 coding DNA: TGTGCCAGCTCACTCCGGGACAGGGACGAGCAGTACTTC. The rearrangement links TRBV18 to TRBJ2-7; 9 bases align to TRBD1. The trim removed 4 bases at V and 5 bases at J, leaving 3 bases unmatched. Germline CDR1 and CDR2: KGHSH and LQKENI. The CDR3 has 13 amino acids. The whole variable domain, remainder taken from reference TRBV18 and TRBJ2-7, is NAGVMQNPRHLVRRRGQEARLRCSPMKGHSHVYWYRQLPEEGLKFMVYLQKENIIDESGMPKERFSAEFPKEGPSILRIQQVVRGDSAAYFCASSLRDRDEQYFGPGTRLTVT.

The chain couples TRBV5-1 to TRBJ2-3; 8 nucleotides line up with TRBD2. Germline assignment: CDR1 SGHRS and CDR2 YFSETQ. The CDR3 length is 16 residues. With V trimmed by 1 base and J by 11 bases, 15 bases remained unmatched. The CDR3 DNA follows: TGCGCCAGCAGCTTGCCGCCGGGGGGGCCCGGAATCGGGCAGTATTTT. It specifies CASSLPPGGPGIGQYF.

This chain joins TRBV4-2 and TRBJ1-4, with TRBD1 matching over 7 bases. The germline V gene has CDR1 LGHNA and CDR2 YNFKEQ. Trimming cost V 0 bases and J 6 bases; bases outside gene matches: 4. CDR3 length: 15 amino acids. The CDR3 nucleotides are TGTGCCAGCAGCCAAGAGACAGGGAGTGATGAAAAACTGTTTTTT. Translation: CASSQETGSDEKLFF.

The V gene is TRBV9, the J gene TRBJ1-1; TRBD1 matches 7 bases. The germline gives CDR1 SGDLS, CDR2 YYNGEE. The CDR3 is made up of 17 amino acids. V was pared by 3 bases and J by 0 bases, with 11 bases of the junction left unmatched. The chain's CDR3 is CASSANIGTVMNTEAFF. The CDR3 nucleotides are TGTGCCAGCAGCGCTAACATCGGGACAGTTATGAACACTGAAGCTTTCTTT.

The CDR3 nucleotides are TGTGCCAGCAGCTTAGTGAGGACAGGGGGGATCTATGGCTACACCTTC. It codes for CASSLVRTGGIYGYTF. The chain joins TRBV7-9 to TRBJ1-2, with 10 bases lining up with TRBD1. Trimming removed 1 base from V and 4 bases from J; junction bases left unmatched: 6. Germline assignment: CDR1 SEHNR and CDR2 FQNEAQ (reference sequence). The CDR3 spans 16 residues. The whole variable domain, filled in from reference TRBV7-9 and TRBJ1-2, reads DTGVSQNPRHKITKRGQNVTFRCDPISEHNRLYWYRQTLGQGPEFLTYFQNEAQLEKSRLLSDRFSAERPKGSFSTLEIQRTEQGDSAMYLCASSLVRTGGIYGYTFGSGTRLTVV.

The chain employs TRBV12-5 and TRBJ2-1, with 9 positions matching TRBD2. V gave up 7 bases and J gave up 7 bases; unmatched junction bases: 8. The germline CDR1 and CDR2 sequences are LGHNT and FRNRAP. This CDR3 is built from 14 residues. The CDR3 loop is CASAQGLAGNEQFF. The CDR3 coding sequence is TGTGCTAGTGCCCAGGGACTAGCAGGTAATGAGCAGTTCTTC.

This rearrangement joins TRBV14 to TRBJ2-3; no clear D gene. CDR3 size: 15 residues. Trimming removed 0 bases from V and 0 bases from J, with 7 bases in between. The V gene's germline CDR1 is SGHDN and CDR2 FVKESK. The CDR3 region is CASSQDGHSTDTQYF. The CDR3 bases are TGTGCCAGCAGCCAAGATGGGCATAGCACAGATACGCAGTATTTT.

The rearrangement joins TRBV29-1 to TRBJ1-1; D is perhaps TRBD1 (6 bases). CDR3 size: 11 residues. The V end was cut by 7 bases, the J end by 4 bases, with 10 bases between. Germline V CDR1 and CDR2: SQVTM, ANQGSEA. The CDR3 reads CSAVRGTEAFF. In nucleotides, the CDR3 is TGCAGCGCCGTCAGGGGCACTGAAGCTTTCTTT.

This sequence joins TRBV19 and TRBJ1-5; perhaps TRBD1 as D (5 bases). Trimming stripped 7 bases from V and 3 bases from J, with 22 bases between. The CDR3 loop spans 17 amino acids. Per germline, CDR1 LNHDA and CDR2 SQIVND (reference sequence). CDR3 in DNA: TGTGCCAGTACCCCCCCAAGGAGACGGGACTCCAATCAGCCCCAGCATTTT. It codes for CASTPPRRRDSNQPQHF.

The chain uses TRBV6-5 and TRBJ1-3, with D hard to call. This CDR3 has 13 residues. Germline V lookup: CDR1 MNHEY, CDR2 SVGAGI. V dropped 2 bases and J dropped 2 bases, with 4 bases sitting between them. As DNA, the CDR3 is TGTGCCAGCAGTTACGAGCCTGGAAACACCATATATTTT. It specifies CASSYEPGNTIYF.

DNA of the CDR3: TGTGCCAGCAGCTTGCAGGTTGACAATGAAAAACTGTTTTTT. Protein sequence: CASSLQVDNEKLFF. This chain connects TRBV7-9 to TRBJ1-4; D is ambiguous. V was pared by 3 bases and J by 5 bases, with 10 bases between. CDR1 SEHNR and CDR2 FQNEAQ come from the germline V gene (reference sequence). The CDR3 is made up of 14 amino acids.

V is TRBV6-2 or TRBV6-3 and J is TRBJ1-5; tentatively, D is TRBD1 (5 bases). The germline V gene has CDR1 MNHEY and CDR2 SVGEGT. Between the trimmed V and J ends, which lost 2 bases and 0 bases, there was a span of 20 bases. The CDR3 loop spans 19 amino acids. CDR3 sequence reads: CASSYDSLLYRNSNQPQHF. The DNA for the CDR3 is TGTGCCAGCAGTTACGACAGTCTCCTATACCGTAATAGCAATCAGCCCCAGCATTTT.

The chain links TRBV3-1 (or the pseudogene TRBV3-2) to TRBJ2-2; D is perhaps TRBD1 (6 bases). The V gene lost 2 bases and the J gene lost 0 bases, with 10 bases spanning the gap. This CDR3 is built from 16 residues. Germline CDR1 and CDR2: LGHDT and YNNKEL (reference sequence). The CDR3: CASSQIGGPNTGELFF. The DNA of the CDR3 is TGTGCCAGCAGCCAAATAGGGGGACCGAACACCGGGGAGCTGTTTTTT.

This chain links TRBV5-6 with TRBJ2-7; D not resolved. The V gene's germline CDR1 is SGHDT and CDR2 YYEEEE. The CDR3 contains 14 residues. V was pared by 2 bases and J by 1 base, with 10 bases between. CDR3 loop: CASSLSGPSYEQYF. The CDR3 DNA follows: TGTGCCAGCAGCTTATCGGGTCCTTCCTACGAGCAGTACTTC.

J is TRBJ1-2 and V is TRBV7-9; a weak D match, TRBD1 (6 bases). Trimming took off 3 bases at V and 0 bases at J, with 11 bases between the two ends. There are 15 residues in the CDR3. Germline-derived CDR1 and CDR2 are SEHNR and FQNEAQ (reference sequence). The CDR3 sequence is CASSLDGTPNYGYTF. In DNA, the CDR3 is TGTGCCAGCAGCTTGGACGGGACACCTAACTATGGCTACACCTTC. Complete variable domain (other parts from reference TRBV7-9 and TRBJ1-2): DTGVSQNPRHKITKRGQNVTFRCDPISEHNRLYWYRQTLGQGPEFLTYFQNEAQLEKSRLLSDRFSAERPKGSFSTLEIQRTEQGDSAMYLCASSLDGTPNYGYTFGSGTRLTVV.

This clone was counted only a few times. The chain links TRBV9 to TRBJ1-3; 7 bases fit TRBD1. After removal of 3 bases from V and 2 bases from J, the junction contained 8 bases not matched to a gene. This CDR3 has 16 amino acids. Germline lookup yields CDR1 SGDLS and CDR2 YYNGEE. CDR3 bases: TGTGCCAGCAGCGCCGCCGACAGGGCGGCTGGAAACACCATATATTTT. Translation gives CASSAADRAAGNTIYF. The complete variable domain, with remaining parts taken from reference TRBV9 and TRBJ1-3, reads DSGVTQTPKHLITATGQRVTLRCSPRSGDLSVYWYQQSLDQGLQFLIQYYNGEERAKGNILERFSAQQFPDLHSELNLSSLELGDSALYFCASSAADRAAGNTIYFGEGSWLTVV.

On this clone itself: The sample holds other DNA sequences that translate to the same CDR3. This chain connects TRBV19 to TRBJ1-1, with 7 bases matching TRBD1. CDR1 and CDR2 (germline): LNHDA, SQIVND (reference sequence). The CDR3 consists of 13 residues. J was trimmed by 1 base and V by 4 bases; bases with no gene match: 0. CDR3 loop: CASSRTGNTEAFF. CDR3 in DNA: TGTGCCAGTAGTAGGACAGGGAACACTGAAGCTTTCTTT. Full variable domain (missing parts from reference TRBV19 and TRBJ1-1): DGGITQSPKYLFRKEGQNVTLSCEQNLNHDAMYWYRQDPGQGLRLIYYSQIVNDFQKGDIAEGYSVSREKKESFPLTVTSAQKNPTAFYLCASSRTGNTEAFFGQGTRLTVV.

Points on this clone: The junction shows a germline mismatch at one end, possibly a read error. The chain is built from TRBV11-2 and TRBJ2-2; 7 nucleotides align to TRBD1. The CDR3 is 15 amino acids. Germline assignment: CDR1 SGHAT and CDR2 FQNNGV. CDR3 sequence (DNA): TGTGCCAGCACCTTAACAGGGGTGGATACCGGGGAGCTGTTTTTT. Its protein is CASTLTGVDTGELFF.

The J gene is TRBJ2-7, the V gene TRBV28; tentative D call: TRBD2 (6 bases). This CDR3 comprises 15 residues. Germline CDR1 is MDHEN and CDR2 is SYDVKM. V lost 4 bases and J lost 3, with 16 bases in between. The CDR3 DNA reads TGTGCCAGCAGTTCGATCGGGACTCTTAACTACGAGCAGTACTTC. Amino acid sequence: CASSSIGTLNYEQYF.

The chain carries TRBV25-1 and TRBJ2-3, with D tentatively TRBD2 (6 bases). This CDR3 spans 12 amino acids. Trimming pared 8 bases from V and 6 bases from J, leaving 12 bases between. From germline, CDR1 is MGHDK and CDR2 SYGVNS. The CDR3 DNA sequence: TGTGCCAGCCGATGGGGGGTGGATACGCAGTATTTT. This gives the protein CASRWGVDTQYF.